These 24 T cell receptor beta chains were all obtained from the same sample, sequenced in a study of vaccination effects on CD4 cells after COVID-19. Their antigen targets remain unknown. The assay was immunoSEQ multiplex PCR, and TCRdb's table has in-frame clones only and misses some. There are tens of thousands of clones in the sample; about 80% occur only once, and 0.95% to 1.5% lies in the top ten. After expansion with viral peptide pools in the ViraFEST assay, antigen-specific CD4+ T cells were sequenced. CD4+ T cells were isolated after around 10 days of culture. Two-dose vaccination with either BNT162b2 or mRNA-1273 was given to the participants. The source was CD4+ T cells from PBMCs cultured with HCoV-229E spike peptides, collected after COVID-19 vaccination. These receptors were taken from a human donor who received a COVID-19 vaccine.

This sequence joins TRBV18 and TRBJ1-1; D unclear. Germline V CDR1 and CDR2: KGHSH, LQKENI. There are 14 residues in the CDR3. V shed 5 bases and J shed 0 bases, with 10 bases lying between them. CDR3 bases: TGTGCCAGCTCAGAAGGAGGGATGAACACTGAAGCTTTCTTT. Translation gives CASSEGGMNTEAFF.

Here the CDR3 DNA reads TGTGCCAGCAGTCCCCAGGGGGAACTCTATGGCTACACCTTC. Encoded protein: CASSPQGELYGYTF. The V and J genes are TRBV2 and TRBJ1-2; 7 positions agree with TRBD1. The J segment lost 4 bases and the V segment lost 5 bases, leaving 7 bases of the junction unmatched. The germline gives CDR1 SNHLY, CDR2 FYNNEI. The CDR3 loop spans 14 amino acids. The whole variable domain, filled in from reference TRBV2 and TRBJ1-2, reads EPEVTQTPSHQVTQMGQEVILRCVPISNHLYFYWYRQILGQKVEFLVSFYNNEISEKSEIFDDQFSVERPDGSNFTLKIRSTKLEDSAMYFCASSPQGELYGYTFGSGTRLTVV.

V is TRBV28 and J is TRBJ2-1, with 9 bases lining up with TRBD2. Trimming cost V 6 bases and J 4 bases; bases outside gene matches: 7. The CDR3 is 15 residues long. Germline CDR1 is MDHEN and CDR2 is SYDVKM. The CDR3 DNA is TGTGCCAGCAGGAGTTTAGCGGGGGAGTACAATGAGCAGTTCTTC. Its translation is CASRSLAGEYNEQFF. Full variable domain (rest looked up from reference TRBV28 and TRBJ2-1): DVKVTQSSRYLVKRTGEKVFLECVQDMDHENMFWYRQDPGLGLRLIYFSYDVKMKEKGDIPEGYSVSREKKERFSLILESASTNQTSMYLCASRSLAGEYNEQFFGPGTRLTVL.

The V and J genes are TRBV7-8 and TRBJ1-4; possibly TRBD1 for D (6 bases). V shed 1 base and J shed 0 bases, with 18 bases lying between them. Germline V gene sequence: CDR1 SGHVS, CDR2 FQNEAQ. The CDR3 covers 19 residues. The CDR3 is CASSLGRTVPPTTNEKLFF. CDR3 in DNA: TGTGCCAGCAGCTTAGGCCGGACAGTACCACCAACAACTAATGAAAAACTGTTTTTT.

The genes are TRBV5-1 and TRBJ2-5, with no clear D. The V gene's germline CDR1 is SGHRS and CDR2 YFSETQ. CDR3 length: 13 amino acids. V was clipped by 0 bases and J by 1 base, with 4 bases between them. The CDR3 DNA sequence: TGCGCCAGCAGCTTGGTGCGCCAAGAGACCCAGTACTTC. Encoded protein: CASSLVRQETQYF.

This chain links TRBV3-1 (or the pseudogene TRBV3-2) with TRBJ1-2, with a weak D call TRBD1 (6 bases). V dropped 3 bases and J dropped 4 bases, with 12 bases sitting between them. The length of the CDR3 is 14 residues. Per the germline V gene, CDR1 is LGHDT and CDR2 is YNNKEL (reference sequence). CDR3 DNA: TGTGCCAGCAGCCAGGCACAGGGAACCTATGGCTACACCTTC. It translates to CASSQAQGTYGYTF.

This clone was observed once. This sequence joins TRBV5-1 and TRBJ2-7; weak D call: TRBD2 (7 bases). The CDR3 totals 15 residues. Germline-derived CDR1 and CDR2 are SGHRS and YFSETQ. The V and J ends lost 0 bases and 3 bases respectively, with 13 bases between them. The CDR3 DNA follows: TGCGCCAGCAGCTTGGCCGCGGGGGCCTTCTACGAGCAGTACGTC. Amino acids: CASSLAAGAFYEQYV.

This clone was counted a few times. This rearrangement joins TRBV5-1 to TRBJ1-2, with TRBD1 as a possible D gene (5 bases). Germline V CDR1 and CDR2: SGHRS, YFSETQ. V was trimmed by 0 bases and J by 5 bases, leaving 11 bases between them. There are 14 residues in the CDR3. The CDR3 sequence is CASSLGTLVYGYTF. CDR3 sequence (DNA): TGCGCCAGCAGCTTGGGGACACTGGTTTATGGCTACACCTTC.

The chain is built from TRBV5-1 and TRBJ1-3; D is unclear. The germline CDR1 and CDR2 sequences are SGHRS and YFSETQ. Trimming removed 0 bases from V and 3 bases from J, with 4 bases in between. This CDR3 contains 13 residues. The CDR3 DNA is TGCGCCAGCAGCTTGGAAGGTGGAAACACCATATATTTT. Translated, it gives CASSLEGGNTIYF.

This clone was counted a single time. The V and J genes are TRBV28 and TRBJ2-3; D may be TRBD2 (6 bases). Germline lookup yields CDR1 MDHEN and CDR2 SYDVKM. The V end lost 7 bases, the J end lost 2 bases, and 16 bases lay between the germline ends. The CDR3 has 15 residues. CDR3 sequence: CASTLRAGTTDTQYF. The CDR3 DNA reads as TGTGCCAGCACCTTGCGGGCGGGGACCACAGATACGCAGTATTTT.

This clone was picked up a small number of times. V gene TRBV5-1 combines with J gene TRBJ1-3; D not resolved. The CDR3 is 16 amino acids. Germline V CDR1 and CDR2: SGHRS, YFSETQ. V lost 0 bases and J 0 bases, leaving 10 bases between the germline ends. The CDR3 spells CASSLGSGSSGNTIYF. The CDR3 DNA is TGCGCCAGCAGCTTGGGGTCGGGTAGCTCTGGAAACACCATATATTTT.

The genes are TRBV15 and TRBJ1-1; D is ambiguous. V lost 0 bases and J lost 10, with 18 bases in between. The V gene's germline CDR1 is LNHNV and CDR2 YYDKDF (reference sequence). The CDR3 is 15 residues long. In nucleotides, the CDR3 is TGTGCCACCAGCAGAGAGCTAGGGATCTGGGCGGGAGCTTTCTTT. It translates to CATSRELGIWAGAFF.

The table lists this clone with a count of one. CDR3 DNA sequence: TGTGCCAGCTCCCCCGTCCGGGGGCAGGGGGAAAATGGCTACACCTTC. It is translated as CASSPVRGQGENGYTF. This chain links TRBV18 with TRBJ1-2, with TRBD1 matching 7 bases. The CDR3 is made up of 16 amino acids. The germline gives CDR1 KGHSH, CDR2 LQKENI. V shed 6 bases, J shed 6 bases, and the junction held 16 bases outside the gene matches.

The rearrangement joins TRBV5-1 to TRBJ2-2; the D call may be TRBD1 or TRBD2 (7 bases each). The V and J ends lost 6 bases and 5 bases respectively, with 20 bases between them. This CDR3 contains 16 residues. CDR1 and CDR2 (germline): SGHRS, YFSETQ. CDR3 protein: CASNRGATGITGELFF. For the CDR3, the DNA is TGCGCCAGCAATCGGGGGGCGACAGGGATAACCGGGGAGCTGTTTTTT.

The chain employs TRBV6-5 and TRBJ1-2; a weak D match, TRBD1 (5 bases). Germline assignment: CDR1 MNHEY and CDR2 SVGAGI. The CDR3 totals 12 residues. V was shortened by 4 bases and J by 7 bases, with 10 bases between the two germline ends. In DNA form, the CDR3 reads TGTGCCAGCAGTTCTCAGGGTGTTGGCTACACCTTC. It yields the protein CASSSQGVGYTF.

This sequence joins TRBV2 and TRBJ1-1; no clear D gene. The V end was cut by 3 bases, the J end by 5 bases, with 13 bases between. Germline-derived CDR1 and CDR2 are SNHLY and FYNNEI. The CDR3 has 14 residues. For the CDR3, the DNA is TGTGCCAGCAGTGATATCGGGGTGGGGACTGAAGCTTTCTTT. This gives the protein CASSDIGVGTEAFF.

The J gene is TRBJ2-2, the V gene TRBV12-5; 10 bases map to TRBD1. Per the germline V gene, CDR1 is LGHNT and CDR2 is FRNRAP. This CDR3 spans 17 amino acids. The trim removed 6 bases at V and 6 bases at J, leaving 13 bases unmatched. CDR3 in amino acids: CASGSAGTGVVPGELFF. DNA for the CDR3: TGTGCTAGTGGGTCGGCCGGGACAGGGGTTGTACCCGGGGAGCTGTTTTTT.

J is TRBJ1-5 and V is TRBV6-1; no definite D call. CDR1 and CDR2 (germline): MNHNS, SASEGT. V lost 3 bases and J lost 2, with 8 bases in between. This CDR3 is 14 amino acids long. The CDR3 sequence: CASSDQAGNQPQHF. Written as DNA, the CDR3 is TGTGCCAGCAGTGACCAGGCAGGCAATCAGCCCCAGCATTTT.

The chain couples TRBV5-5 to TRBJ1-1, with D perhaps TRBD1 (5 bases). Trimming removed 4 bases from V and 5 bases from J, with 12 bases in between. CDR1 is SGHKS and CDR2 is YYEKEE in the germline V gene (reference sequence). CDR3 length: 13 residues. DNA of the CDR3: TGTGCCAGCAGCGGATGGACATCTACTGAAGCTTTCTTT. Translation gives CASSGWTSTEAFF.

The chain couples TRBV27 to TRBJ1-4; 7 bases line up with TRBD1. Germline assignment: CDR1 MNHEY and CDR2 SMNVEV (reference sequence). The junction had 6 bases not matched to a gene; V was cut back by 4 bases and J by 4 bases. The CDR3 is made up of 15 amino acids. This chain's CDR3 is CASSSPGQRNEKLFF. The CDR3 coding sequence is TGTGCCAGCAGTTCCCCGGGACAGCGTAATGAAAAACTGTTTTTT.

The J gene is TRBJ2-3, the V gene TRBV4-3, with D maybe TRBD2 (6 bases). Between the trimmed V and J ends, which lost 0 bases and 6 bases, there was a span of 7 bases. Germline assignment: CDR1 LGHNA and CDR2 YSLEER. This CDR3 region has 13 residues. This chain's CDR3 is CASSQDRGDTQYF. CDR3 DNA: TGCGCCAGCAGCCAAGATCGGGGGGATACGCAGTATTTT.

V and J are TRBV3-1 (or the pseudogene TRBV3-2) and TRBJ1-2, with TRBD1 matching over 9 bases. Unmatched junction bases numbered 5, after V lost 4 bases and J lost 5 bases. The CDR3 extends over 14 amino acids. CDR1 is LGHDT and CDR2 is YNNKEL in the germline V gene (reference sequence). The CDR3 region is CASSRWTGDYGYTF. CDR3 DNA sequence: TGTGCCAGCAGCCGCTGGACAGGGGATTATGGCTACACCTTC.

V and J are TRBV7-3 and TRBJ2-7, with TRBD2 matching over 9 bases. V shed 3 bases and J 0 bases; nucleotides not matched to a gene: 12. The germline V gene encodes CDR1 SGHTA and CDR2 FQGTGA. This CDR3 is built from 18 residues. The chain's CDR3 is CASSFLLAGPPLSYEQYV. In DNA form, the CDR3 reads TGTGCCAGCAGCTTTCTCCTAGCGGGGCCGCCACTCTCCTACGAGCAGTACGTC.

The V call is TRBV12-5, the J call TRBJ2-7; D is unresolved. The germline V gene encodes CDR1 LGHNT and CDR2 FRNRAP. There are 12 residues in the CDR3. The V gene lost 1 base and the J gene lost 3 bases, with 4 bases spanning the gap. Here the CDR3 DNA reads TGTGCTAGTGGTTTGGACGGCTACGAGCAGTACGTC. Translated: CASGLDGYEQYV.